This T cell receptor (beta chain) was captured in a study of CD4 T cells in relation to SARS-CoV-2 and coronaviruses. Whole-study context: Crossreactive spike epitopes shared across donors were mapped to their HLA restriction. Study results and caveats: In approximately 70% of donors, memory CD4+ clonotypes crossrecognized SARS-CoV-2 and at least one common cold coronavirus spike.

The unexposed donors gave CD4+ T cells in about 2010-2019, prior to COVID-19. This clone appeared a single time. Its antigen is not known. Deep TCR-beta sequencing used DNA from uncultured naive and memory CD4+ T cells. Sequencing used immunoSEQ multiplex PCR; TCRdb keeps in-frame clones, though not all of them. Of about 55,000 clones listed, about nine tenths are singletons. The sequencing input was memory CD4+ T cells from PBMCs. The source is a human donor in good health.

For the CDR3, the DNA is TGTGCCAGCAGTTTAGCGGGAGTGAAGACCTACGAGCAGTACTTC. This sequence encodes CASSLAGVKTYEQYF. The chain employs TRBV3-1 (or the pseudogene TRBV3-2) and TRBJ2-7; 9 positions agree with TRBD2. Germline V gene sequence: CDR1 LGHDT, CDR2 YNNKEL (reference sequence). Losses at the gene ends were 6 bases for V and 2 bases for J; bases not matched to a gene: 8. The CDR3 covers 15 residues.